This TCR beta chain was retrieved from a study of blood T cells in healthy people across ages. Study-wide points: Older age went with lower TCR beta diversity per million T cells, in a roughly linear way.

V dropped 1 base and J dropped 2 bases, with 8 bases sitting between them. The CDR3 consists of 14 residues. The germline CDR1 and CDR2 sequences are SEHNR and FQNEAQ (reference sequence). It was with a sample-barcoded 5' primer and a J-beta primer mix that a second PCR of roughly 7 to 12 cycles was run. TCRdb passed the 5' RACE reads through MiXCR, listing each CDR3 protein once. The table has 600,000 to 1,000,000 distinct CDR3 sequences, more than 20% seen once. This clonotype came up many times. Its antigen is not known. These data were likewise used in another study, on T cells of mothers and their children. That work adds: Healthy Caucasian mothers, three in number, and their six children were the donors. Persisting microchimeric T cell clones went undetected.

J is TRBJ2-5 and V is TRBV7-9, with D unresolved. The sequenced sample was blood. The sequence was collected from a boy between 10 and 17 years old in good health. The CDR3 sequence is CASSLDRAQETQYF. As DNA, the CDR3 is TGTGCCAGCAGCTTAGACCGCGCGCAAGAGACCCAGTACTTC.